The T cell receptor (beta chain) described here comes from a study of blood T cells in healthy people across ages (dated by TCRdb to between 2014 and 2017). In the study overall: In model experiments, template switching captured about one uniquely barcoded TCR beta cDNA molecule for every two T cells. Using deep sequencing normalized with unique cDNA molecular identifiers, the study measured how TCR beta repertoire diversity changes with age. For two donors (one aged 18 to 30 and one aged 80 or older), the study analyzed two additional independent replicas of 1 million unique cDNA reads from the same blood draw. The donors were split into four age groups: young (average about 16 years), middle-aged (nearly 40), aged (over 55) and long-lived (about 74). Donors of different ages were randomly distributed across sequencing lanes to avoid experimental bias. Here is what the overall study found, with its caveats: Compared with the aged group, more naive CD4+ T cells, fewer expanded clones and increased TCR diversity were shown by the long-lived group, suggesting age selection. Donor CMV infection status was unknown, potentially confounding age-related changes in expanded clonotypes. There was a strong correlation between observed TCR beta diversity and the percentage of naive T cells measured by flow cytometry. Because profiling used bulk unsorted PBMCs, naive and antigen-experienced compartments could not be compared conclusively. Observed TCR beta diversity per million T cells fell roughly linearly with age, and a significant reduction was already apparent by age around 40. Total diversity estimates from one million sequenced T cells were considered lower bounds and underestimates.

Systemically healthy Caucasian individuals from Russia, 35 to 40 in total and aged about 6 to 95 years, were included as donors. Around 10 milliliters of peripheral blood were collected from each donor into EDTA-treated Vacutainer tubes. PBMCs were isolated by Ficoll-Paque density-gradient centrifugation, with at least 6 million obtained per sample. Total RNA, at least 6 micrograms per sample, was extracted from PBMCs with Trizol reagent. For every donor, an aliquot of PBMCs went through flow cytometry to measure the percentages of naive CD45RAhigh/CD27high T cells. The receptor library was made with 5' RACE. The sample was run on an Illumina HiSeq 2500. A second PCR of 7 to 11 cycles was performed with a sample-barcoded 5' primer and a J-beta primer mix. Each TCR beta cDNA molecule received a unique molecular identifier from a template-switch 5' adaptor carrying 12 random nucleotides. Each sample yielded at least 3 million CDR3-containing paired-end reads. First-strand cDNA synthesis was performed from all RNA using the Mint cDNA synthesis kit, with priming by a TRBC-specific oligonucleotide. Following uracil-DNA glycosylase treatment, a first 18-cycle PCR with universal primers M1SS and BC2_uni_R was performed on all cDNA. In the source study's methods: For normalization, 1 million high-quality reads were randomly selected from each sample, with every read carrying a distinct molecular identifier. Instead of being binned into consensus sequences, reads that shared molecular identifiers were thrown out. MiTCR, run with a Q25 quality threshold and the strictest error-elimination algorithm, handled CDR3 identification, clonotype clustering and error correction. Lower-bound total TCR beta diversity was estimated with a nonparametric unseen species model using Euler transformation. TCRdb reprocessed the public reads (quality trimming at Q25 with fastp, clone calling with MiXCR) and kept in-frame beta chains. When rows share a CDR3 protein, they turn into one entry using the most common DNA and genes. None of the V and J calls come from the authors' own analysis; TCRdb made them. This sample gives almost 1 million distinct CDR3 sequences in total; roughly 47% of them show up just once. Of the sample, roughly a fifth is held by the ten largest clones.

Worth noting for this clonotype: The clone's antigen remains unknown. Base qualities are not provided; no much larger clone lies one nucleotide away.

The CDR3 runs 13 amino acids, cysteine and phenylalanine included. Just CDR3 DNA is preserved here, 39 bases in frame from base 1. V lost 11 bases and J lost 4 bases; the stretch between them is 17 bases long. The germline V gene encodes CDR1 MNHEY and CDR2 SVGAGI. The receptor was derived from a woman aged 55-69 years in good health. The source material was blood. Here the chain combines TRBV6-5 and TRBJ1-1; no D gene call is confident. The bases are TGTGCCGGTTCTGCGACCAGATGCACTGAAGCTTTCTTT. Its protein product is CAGSATRCTEAFF.